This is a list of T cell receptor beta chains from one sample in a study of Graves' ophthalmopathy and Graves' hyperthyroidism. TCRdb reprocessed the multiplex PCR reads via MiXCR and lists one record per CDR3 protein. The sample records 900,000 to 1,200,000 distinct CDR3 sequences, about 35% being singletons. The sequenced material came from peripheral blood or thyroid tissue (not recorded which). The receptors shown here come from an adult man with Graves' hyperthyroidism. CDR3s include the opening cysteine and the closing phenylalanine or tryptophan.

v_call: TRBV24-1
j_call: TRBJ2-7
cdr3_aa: CATSDPGQGVNEQYF

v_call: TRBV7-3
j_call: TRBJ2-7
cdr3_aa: CAWSPASEQYF

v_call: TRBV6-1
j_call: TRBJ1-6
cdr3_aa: CASSMEGQSPLHF

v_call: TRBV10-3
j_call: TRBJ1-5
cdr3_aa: CAISDAGTGAGQPQHF

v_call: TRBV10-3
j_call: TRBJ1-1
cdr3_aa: CAISSPQGTEAFF

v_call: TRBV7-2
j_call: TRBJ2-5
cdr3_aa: CASSLRAGGPHETQYF

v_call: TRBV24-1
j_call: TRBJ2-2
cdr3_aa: CATLDSTGELFF

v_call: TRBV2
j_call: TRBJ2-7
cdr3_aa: CASSWTGHEQYF

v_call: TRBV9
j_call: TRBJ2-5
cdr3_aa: CASSGTYPAGQETQYF

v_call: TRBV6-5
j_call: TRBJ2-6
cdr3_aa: CASSYSQGLSGANVLTF

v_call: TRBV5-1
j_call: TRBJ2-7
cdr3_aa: CASSFWDRRHYEQYF

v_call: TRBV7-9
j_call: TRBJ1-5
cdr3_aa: CASSPGRDRNRPQHF

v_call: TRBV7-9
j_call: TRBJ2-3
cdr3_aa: CASSALGVGTDTQYF

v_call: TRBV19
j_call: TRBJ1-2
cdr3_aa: CASSLKSPSNYGYTF

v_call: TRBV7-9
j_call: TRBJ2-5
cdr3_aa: CASSWKREETQYF

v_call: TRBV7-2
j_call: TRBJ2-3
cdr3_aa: CASSLGLAADTQYF

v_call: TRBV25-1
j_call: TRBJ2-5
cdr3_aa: CASSPGPSWGYQETQYF

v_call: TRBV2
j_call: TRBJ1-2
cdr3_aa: CASSEAPGTGYGYTF

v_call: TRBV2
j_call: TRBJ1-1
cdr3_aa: CAEGVNTEAFF

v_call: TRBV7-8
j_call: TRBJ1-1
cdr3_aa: CASRSGTGLKPNTEAFF

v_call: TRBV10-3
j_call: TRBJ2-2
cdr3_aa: CAIRRTGDGGTGELFF

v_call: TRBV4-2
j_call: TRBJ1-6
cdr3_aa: CASSQEEHSPLHF

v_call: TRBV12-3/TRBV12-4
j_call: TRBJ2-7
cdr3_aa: CASSPPDTYEQYF

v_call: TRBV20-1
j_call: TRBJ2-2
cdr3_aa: CSAPNPGGVAGELFF

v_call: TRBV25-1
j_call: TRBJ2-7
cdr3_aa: CAGRRRTAYEQYF

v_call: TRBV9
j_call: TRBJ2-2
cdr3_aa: CASSGNKNTGELFF

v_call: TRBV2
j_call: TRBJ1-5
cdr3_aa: CASSVGRGMVGQPQHF

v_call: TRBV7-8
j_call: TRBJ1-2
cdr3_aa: CASSLYPKTALGFYGYTF

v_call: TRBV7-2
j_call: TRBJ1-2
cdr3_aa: CASSLDTGSNYGYTF

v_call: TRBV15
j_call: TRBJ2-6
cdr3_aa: CATSQDRGTSGSPGANVLTF

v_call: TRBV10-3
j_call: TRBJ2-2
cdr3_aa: CAIRGELFF

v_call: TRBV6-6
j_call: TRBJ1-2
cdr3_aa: CASRKGQGNYGYTF

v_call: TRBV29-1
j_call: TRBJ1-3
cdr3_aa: CSAVPGAGNTIYF

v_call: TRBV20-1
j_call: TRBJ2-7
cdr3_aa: CSARVPGTVPYEQYF

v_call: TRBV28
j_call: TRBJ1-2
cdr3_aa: CASNLEGYGYTF

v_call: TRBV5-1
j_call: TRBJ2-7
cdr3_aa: CASSDRGDTGQYF

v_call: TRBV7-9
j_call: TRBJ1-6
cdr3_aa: CASSFRGDSPLHF

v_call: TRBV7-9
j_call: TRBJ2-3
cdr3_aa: CASSLTYRDTQYF

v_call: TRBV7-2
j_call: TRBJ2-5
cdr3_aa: CASTPFPGYSGAQYF

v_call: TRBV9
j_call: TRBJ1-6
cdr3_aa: CASSVYSGAGSTPLHF

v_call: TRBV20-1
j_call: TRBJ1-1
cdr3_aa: CSASPAVNTEAFF

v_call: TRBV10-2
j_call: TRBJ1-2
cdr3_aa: CASSDRQGNYGYTF

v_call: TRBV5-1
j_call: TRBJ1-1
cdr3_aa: CASSGRQLPNTEAFF

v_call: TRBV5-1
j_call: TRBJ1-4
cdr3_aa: CASSLGAGHNEKLFF

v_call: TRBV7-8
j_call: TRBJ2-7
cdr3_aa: CASSPPEGDQYF

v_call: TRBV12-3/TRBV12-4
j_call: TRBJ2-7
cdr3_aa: CASSPRPKGGEQYF

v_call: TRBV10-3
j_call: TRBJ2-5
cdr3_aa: CAANRDRVSQETQYF